Following are 29 T cell receptor beta chains from one sample sequenced in a study of blood T cell repertoires in COVID-19. The data were produced by immunoSEQ multiplex PCR, yet TCRdb's version contains in-frame clones alone and is incomplete. This repertoire shows about 330,000 clones, around four fifths found once; its top ten account for 1% to 1.5%. Sequencing used peripheral blood. The origin of the receptors is a woman between 45 and 65 years old with acute or convalescent COVID-19.

This rearrangement joins TRBV10-3 to TRBJ1-1; 7 nucleotides agree with TRBD1. Germline V CDR1 and CDR2: ENHRY, SYGVKD. With 9 bases clipped from V and 0 bases from J, the junction kept 7 bases outside the gene matches. The CDR3 sequence is 14 residues long. CDR3 protein: CAIGKGTVNTEAFF. In DNA form, the CDR3 reads TGTGCCATTGGAAAGGGGACAGTGAACACTGAAGCTTTCTTT.

The CDR3 DNA follows: TGCGCCAGCAGCCAAGATCCTCGGGGTGAGACAGGGTATGCCACTGAAGCTTTCTTT. It yields the protein CASSQDPRGETGYATEAFF. The rearrangement uses TRBV4-1 and TRBJ1-1; 7 bases line up with TRBD1. Trimming took 0 bases from V and 4 from J; bases not matched to a gene: 17. Germline lookup yields CDR1 MGHRA and CDR2 YSYEKL. CDR3 size: 19 residues.

In regard to this clone: Other nucleotide sequences in the sample specify the same CDR3. J is TRBJ2-7 and V is TRBV2; D not resolved. The CDR3 covers 14 residues. The V end was cut by 1 base, the J end by 1 base, with 8 bases between. Germline assignment: CDR1 SNHLY and CDR2 FYNNEI. The CDR3 protein is CASSEGSLSYEQYF. The CDR3 nucleotides are TGTGCCAGCAGTGAAGGTAGTTTGTCCTACGAGCAGTACTTC.

This clone was observed a few times. The J gene is TRBJ1-1, the V gene TRBV27; D is perhaps TRBD1 (5 bases). V lost 8 bases and J lost 10, with 23 bases in between. Germline CDR1 reads MNHEY; CDR2 reads SMNVEV (reference sequence). This CDR3 spans 14 amino acids. CDR3 coding DNA: TGTGCCAGCTGGGGGGGGATCTTGGGGCGGGGAGCTTTCTTT. It yields the protein CASWGGILGRGAFF.

The chain links TRBV7-3 to TRBJ2-6; the D gene is possibly TRBD1 (5 bases). The CDR3 runs to 15 residues. Germline values: CDR1 SGHTA, CDR2 FQGTGA. Trimming took off 2 bases at V and 3 bases at J, with 8 bases between the two ends. Here the CDR3 DNA reads TGTGCCAGCAGCTTAGAAGGGGTTGGGGCCAACGTCCTGACTTTC. Amino acids: CASSLEGVGANVLTF. The whole variable domain, remainder taken from reference TRBV7-3 and TRBJ2-6, is GAGVSQTPSNKVTEKGKYVELRCDPISGHTALYWYRQSLGQGPEFLIYFQGTGAADDSGLPNDRFFAVRPEGSVSTLKIQRTERGDSAVYLCASSLEGVGANVLTFGAGSRLTVL.

This clone was counted only a few times. The J gene is TRBJ1-6, the V gene TRBV7-2; tentative D call: TRBD1 (6 bases). Trimming took 7 bases from V and 6 from J, leaving 22 bases between them. The CDR3 totals 17 residues. The germline V gene encodes CDR1 SGHTA and CDR2 FQGNSA. CDR3 in amino acids: CASTAYSGAFFNSPLHF. The CDR3 DNA reads as TGTGCCAGCACCGCTTATTCAGGGGCTTTTTTTAATTCACCCCTCCACTTT.

Of note for this clone: At the DNA level, this CDR3 is encoded by other sequences in the same sample as well. The rearrangement links TRBV19 to TRBJ1-1; D may be TRBD1 (6 bases). Per germline, CDR1 LNHDA and CDR2 SQIVND (reference sequence). This CDR3 spans 14 amino acids. Trimming stripped 3 bases from V and 3 bases from J, with 11 bases between. CDR3 region: CASSIGRGDTEAFF. CDR3 in DNA: TGTGCCAGTAGTATCGGCAGGGGTGACACTGAAGCTTTCTTT.

This sequence joins TRBV27 and TRBJ1-2; 11 bases are a match to TRBD1. Germline V lookup: CDR1 MNHEY, CDR2 SMNVEV (reference sequence). V shed 3 bases and J 6 bases; nucleotides not matched to a gene: 6. The CDR3 runs to 15 residues. The CDR3 loop is CASSFFRDRGDGYTF. CDR3 bases: TGTGCCAGCAGTTTCTTCCGGGACAGGGGGGATGGCTACACCTTC.

The chain couples TRBV6-6 to TRBJ1-4; D is perhaps TRBD1 (5 bases). There are 14 residues in the CDR3. Trimming removed 8 bases from V and 7 bases from J, with 17 bases in between. From germline, CDR1 is MNHNY and CDR2 SVGAGI (reference sequence). The CDR3 bases are TGTGCCAGCGCCGAGCAGGGAACGGGTGAAAAACTGTTTTTT. Its protein is CASAEQGTGEKLFF.

The V call is TRBV9, the J call TRBJ2-1; 10 bases are shared with TRBD2. Losses at the gene ends were 3 bases for V and 8 bases for J; bases not matched to a gene: 8. This CDR3 has 15 amino acids. Germline assignment: CDR1 SGDLS and CDR2 YYNGEE. The CDR3 nucleotides are TGTGCCAGCAGCGGATCTAGCGGGAGAAGTGATGAGCAGTTCTTC. Amino acids: CASSGSSGRSDEQFF.

The chain recombines TRBV4-2 with TRBJ1-4; D perhaps matches TRBD1 (5 bases). CDR3 length: 13 amino acids. The germline CDR1 and CDR2 sequences are LGHNA and YNFKEQ. Deletions cut 8 bases from V and 5 bases from J, with 12 bases between. DNA of the CDR3: TGTGCCAGCGTCAGGGATCGAAATGAAAAACTGTTTTTT. Translated: CASVRDRNEKLFF.

The chain employs TRBV27 and TRBJ1-2, with a weak D call TRBD1 (6 bases). Trimming pared 2 bases from V and 7 bases from J, leaving 17 bases between. From germline, CDR1 is MNHEY and CDR2 SMNVEV (reference sequence). The CDR3 is 15 amino acids. The CDR3 here is CASSLTNTGWGGYTF. CDR3 bases: TGTGCCAGCAGTTTAACAAATACAGGGTGGGGTGGCTACACCTTC.

This chain links TRBV28 with TRBJ1-2, with 10 bases identical to TRBD1. There are 14 residues in the CDR3. After removal of 2 bases from V and 5 bases from J, the junction contained 2 bases not matched to a gene. Germline V gene lookup returns CDR1 MDHEN and CDR2 SYDVKM. CDR3 sequence (DNA): TGTGCCAGCAGTTTACGGGACAGGGGATATGGCTACACCTTC. It encodes CASSLRDRGYGYTF.

This clone was observed once. V is TRBV13 and J is TRBJ2-3; D unclear. Germline CDR1 reads PRHDT; CDR2 reads FYEKMQ (reference sequence). The ends were cut back, 5 bases at V and 2 bases at J, with 17 bases in the middle. This CDR3 has 16 residues. CDR3 DNA sequence: TGTGCCAGCAGCCGAGCCTCAACAGAAAACACAGATACGCAGTATTTT. Its translation: CASSRASTENTDTQYF.

This chain uses TRBV9 with TRBJ2-1, with D possibly matching TRBD1 (7 bases). The CDR3 covers 14 residues. Germline V CDR1 and CDR2: SGDLS, YYNGEE. The V gene lost 7 bases and the J gene lost 5 bases, with 16 bases spanning the gap. In DNA, the CDR3 is TGTGCCAGCGGGGCGGGACAGCGCAACAATGAGCAGTTCTTC. Translation: CASGAGQRNNEQFF.

The chain joins TRBV21-1 to TRBJ2-3; TRBD2, the D gene given by the table, was not confirmed from the DNA. TRBV21-1 is described as a pseudogene. The CDR3 runs 18 residues. This chain's CDR3 is CASNPPRGTRGGLDTQYF. DNA for the CDR3: TGTGCCAGCAACCCCCCACGCGGGACTAGGGGTGGCCTGGATACGCAGTATTTT.

This clone turned up a few times. V gene TRBV9 combines with J gene TRBJ1-5; D unresolved. The germline V and J ends were trimmed by 4 bases and 0 bases, with 8 bases remaining between them. Germline CDR1 SGDLS, CDR2 YYNGEE. This CDR3 region has 14 residues. CDR3 sequence reads: CASSPGISNQPQHF. CDR3 DNA sequence: TGTGCCAGCAGCCCCGGGATTAGCAATCAGCCCCAGCATTTT.

V and J are TRBV7-2 and TRBJ2-7; 7 bases match TRBD2. The CDR3 is 15 amino acids. Germline assignment: CDR1 SGHTA and CDR2 FQGNSA. The V segment lost 2 bases and the J segment 0 bases; nucleotides outside the gene matches: 4. This CDR3 is CASSLTREYSYEQYF. Here the CDR3 DNA reads TGTGCCAGCAGCTTAACGCGGGAGTACTCCTACGAGCAGTACTTC.

The chain couples TRBV29-1 to TRBJ2-5; 7 positions agree with TRBD1. This CDR3 region has 12 residues. From germline, CDR1 is SQVTM and CDR2 ANQGSEA. Trimming removed 2 bases from V and 5 bases from J; junction bases left unmatched: 2. The CDR3 here is CSVEQGDETQYF. The CDR3 DNA sequence: TGCAGCGTTGAACAGGGGGACGAGACCCAGTACTTC.

The rearrangement links TRBV29-1 to TRBJ2-1, with 8 positions matching TRBD1. This CDR3 spans 16 amino acids. After removal of 7 bases from V and 7 bases from J, the junction contained 18 bases not matched to a gene. Germline loops: CDR1 SQVTM, CDR2 ANQGSEA. CDR3: CSAGTGTGREKNEQFF. The CDR3 nucleotides are TGCAGCGCAGGTACCGGGACAGGAAGGGAGAAGAATGAGCAGTTCTTC.

CDR3 protein: CASSRGGGLSYEQYF. The CDR3 nucleotides are TGTGCCAGCAGCCGGGGGGGAGGGCTCTCCTACGAGCAGTACTTC. The chain recombines TRBV3-1 (or the pseudogene TRBV3-2) with TRBJ2-7, with 7 bases fitting TRBD2. This CDR3 has 15 amino acids. The V and J ends lost 4 bases and 0 bases, in that order; junction bases with no gene match: 6. The germline CDR1 and CDR2 sequences are LGHDT and YNNKEL (reference sequence).

The chain is built from TRBV7-2 and TRBJ2-7, with TRBD1 matching over 9 bases. Per germline, CDR1 SGHTA and CDR2 FQGNSA. V shed 2 bases and J 4 bases; nucleotides not matched to a gene: 9. The CDR3 runs 16 residues. The CDR3 here is CASSLIGQGILYEQYF. In DNA form, the CDR3 reads TGTGCCAGCAGCTTAATTGGACAGGGGATCCTTTACGAGCAGTACTTC.

The V and J genes are TRBV5-1 and TRBJ2-3, with 14 bases identical to TRBD2. After removal of 2 bases from V and 4 bases from J, the junction contained 3 bases not matched to a gene. The CDR3 sequence is 16 residues long. Germline loops: CDR1 SGHRS, CDR2 YFSETQ. CDR3 sequence (DNA): TGCGCCAGCAGCTTCGGGACTAGCGGGGGAGCAGATACGCAGTATTTT. This sequence encodes CASSFGTSGGADTQYF.

This CDR3 is CASSPRVGANEQFF. CDR3 DNA: TGTGCCAGCAGCCCTCGGGTGGGGGCTAATGAGCAGTTCTTC. The V call is TRBV11-2, the J call TRBJ2-1; D possibly corresponds to TRBD1 (6 bases). The CDR3 has 14 amino acids. The germline CDR1 and CDR2 sequences are SGHAT and FQNNGV. Deletions cut 5 bases from V and 7 bases from J, with 15 bases between.

The rearrangement links TRBV5-1 to TRBJ2-2, with D perhaps matching TRBD2 (6 bases). Trimming stripped 4 bases from V and 7 bases from J, with 11 bases between. This CDR3 region has 13 residues. Germline CDR1 is SGHRS and CDR2 is YFSETQ. CDR3 in amino acids: CASSQDGGGELFF. CDR3 sequence (DNA): TGCGCCAGCAGCCAGGACGGGGGCGGGGAGCTGTTTTTT.

Of note for this clone: An end of the junction differs from the germline gene, which may be a read error. CDR3 bases: TGTGCCATTCGTAGGCACGGGAGTACAGATATGCAGTATTTT. It yields the protein CAIRRHGSTDMQYF. This chain uses TRBV2 with TRBJ2-3; D is perhaps TRBD2 (6 bases). Germline CDR1 is SNHLY and CDR2 is FYNNEI. This CDR3 is built from 14 residues.

This chain joins TRBV5-8 and TRBJ2-2; 8 bases map to TRBD1. Trimming at V came to 4 bases and at J to 6 bases, leaving 8 bases not matched to a gene. Germline V gene data show CDR1 as SGHTS and CDR2 as YDEGEE. This CDR3 comprises 15 residues. The CDR3 protein is CASSRDRGRAGELFF. CDR3 in DNA: TGTGCCAGCAGCCGCGACAGGGGTCGGGCCGGGGAGCTGTTTTTT.

The V gene is TRBV4-1, the J gene TRBJ1-5; no clear D gene. Germline V gene sequence: CDR1 MGHRA, CDR2 YSYEKL. The ends were cut back, 5 bases at V and 2 bases at J, with 10 bases in the middle. This CDR3 is built from 14 residues. The DNA of the CDR3 is TGCGCCAGCAGCTCTCCCTCCCGCAATCAGCCCCAGCATTTT. Amino acids: CASSSPSRNQPQHF.

The V gene is TRBV16, the J gene TRBJ1-3; D not resolved. Per germline, CDR1 KGHSY and CDR2 FQNENV. The V end lost 0 bases, the J end lost 0 bases, and 6 bases lay between the germline ends. This CDR3 is 15 amino acids long. Here the CDR3 reads CASSQSVGSGNTIYF. In DNA form, the CDR3 reads TGTGCCAGCAGCCAATCCGTCGGCTCTGGAAACACCATATATTTT.